Detailed here is one T cell receptor (beta chain). These data come from a study of blood T cell repertoires in COVID-19. Cohort allocation depended upon clinical history that participants reported. The germline V gene has CDR1 LNHDA and CDR2 SQIVND (reference sequence). This CDR3 is built from 13 residues. V was pared by 6 bases and J by 4 bases, with 10 bases between. Using immunoSEQ multiplex PCR, the repertoire was profiled, and TCRdb retains in-frame clones only, with some absent. The table shows some 300,000 clones, with roughly nine tenths occurring only once. This TCR was recovered from a woman in her twenties or thirties who had been exposed to COVID-19. The chain links TRBV19 to TRBJ1-5; D is unclear. The sequenced sample was PBMCs or T cells enriched from blood (not recorded which). CDR3 DNA: TGTGCCAGTAGGATGGGGAGTAATCAGCCCCAGCATTTT. Amino acids: CASRMGSNQPQHF.